The source of this TCR beta chain is a study of TIL therapy for anti-PD-1-resistant metastatic lung cancer. The libraries were made with immunoSEQ v3. Sequenced by immunoSEQ multiplex PCR; TCRdb stores in-frame clones only, minus some. The sample holds about 50,000 clones, 55% to 75% seen once. Regarding time point: pre-treatment sample, taken before nivolumab and TIL therapy. Tumor tissue came from excised metastases, mostly pleural nodules or supraclavicular lymph nodes. The CDR3 is made up of 12 amino acids. V trimming: 3 bases; J trimming: 8 bases; junction bases outside the gene matches: 1. Looked up from germline, CDR1 is SGHDT and CDR2 is YYEEEE.

The rearrangement joins TRBV5-6 to TRBJ1-1; 10 bases align to TRBD1. The receptor comes from a person between 30 and 80 years old with non-small cell lung cancer. This sample comprised tumor tissue, obtained at baseline. CDR3 bases: TGTGCCAGCAGCTGGGGACAGGGGGAAGCTTTCTTT. It specifies CASSWGQGEAFF.